This T cell receptor (beta chain) was recorded in a study of blood T cell repertoires in COVID-19. Background on the study: Italy, Spain and the United States were the sources of the convalescent and acute COVID-19 samples.

Original processing notes: Using reference gene primer amplification, nucleated cell counts were estimated. Generated by immunoSEQ multiplex PCR, the TCRdb table keeps only in-frame clones and is missing some. The D gene and trimming were derived from the DNA, and the V and J assignments and clone size from that table. The sample has around 24,000 clones, roughly 80% seen once. The CDR3 is 18 amino acids. V gave up 2 bases and J gave up 4 bases; unmatched junction bases: 8. CDR1 LGHNA and CDR2 YNFKEQ come from the germline V gene. The TCR was taken from a man aged 50 to 59 with active or convalescent COVID-19. Material: peripheral blood. The chain employs TRBV4-2 and TRBJ2-2; 12 nucleotides match TRBD2. For the CDR3, the DNA is TGTGCCAGCAGCCAACTGGGGGCTAGCGGGAGGGCCACCGGGGAGCTGTTTTTT. Protein: CASSQLGASGRATGELFF.